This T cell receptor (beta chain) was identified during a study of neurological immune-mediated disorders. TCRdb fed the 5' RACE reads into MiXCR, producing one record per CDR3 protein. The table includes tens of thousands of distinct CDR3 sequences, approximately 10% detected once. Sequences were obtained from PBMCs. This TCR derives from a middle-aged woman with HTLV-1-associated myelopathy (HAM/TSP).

CDR3 DNA sequence: TGCAGTGTCCTACAAACTAGCAGGGGGATCACAGATACGCAGTATTTT. This codes for CSVLQTSRGITDTQYF. This chain links TRBV20-1 with TRBJ2-3; a weak D match, TRBD1 (7 bases). Trimming removed 7 bases from V and 2 bases from J, with 22 bases in between. Germline V lookup: CDR1 DFQATT, CDR2 SNEGSKA (reference sequence). This CDR3 has 16 residues.